At least ten counts were recorded for the clone carrying this T cell receptor beta chain. An end of the junction does not agree with germline; a read error may underlie this. The CDR3 runs 16 residues. Germline V CDR1 and CDR2: KGHSH, LQKENI. This sample is part of a study of Graves' ophthalmopathy and Graves' hyperthyroidism. Across the whole study: Upon initial diagnosis and before any treatment, peripheral blood was collected.

RNA transcripts served as template for amplifying TCR beta CDR3 sequences. First-round RT-PCR with HTBI primers preceded a second-round multiplex PCR. From the multiplex PCR reads, TCRdb called clonotypes with MiXCR, one entry per CDR3 protein. This table has about 500,000 distinct CDR3 sequences, approximately 15% appearing once. Diagnosis used clinical symptoms, serum thyroxine, TRAb, thyroid ultrasound and orbital computed tomography. The PBMCs were taken from approximately 9.7 ml of fresh peripheral blood. The clonotype comes from a woman aged 25-40 years with Graves' ophthalmopathy. The rearrangement joins TRBV18 to TRBJ2-5; 15 bases line up with TRBD2. What was sequenced was blood. The CDR3 spells CANSPSGLAGGETQYF. In DNA form, the CDR3 reads TGTGCCAACTCACCATCGGGACTAGCGGGAGGAGAGACCCAGTACTTC.